This TCR beta chain was captured by sequencing in a study of memory CD4+ T cells and cytomegalovirus serostatus. Study summary: This sample comes from healthy Belgian adults, about nine CMV seropositive, approximately 24 seronegative.

Clones were read by immunoSEQ multiplex PCR, and TCRdb kept only the in-frame ones, dropping some. Here the sample spans tens of thousands of clones, roughly four fifths being singletons. The sort gate was single viable CD3+CD4+CD8-CD45RO+ cells for memory CD4+ T cells. Looked up from germline, CDR1 is LGHNA and CDR2 is YNFKEQ. V was cut by 0 bases and J by 5 bases, with 13 bases left in between. The CDR3 is made up of 15 amino acids. The sample was memory CD4+ T cells from blood. The chain joins TRBV4-2 to TRBJ1-2; D might be TRBD1 (5 bases). The sequence was collected from an adult in good health and CMV-seronegative. This CDR3 reads CASSQDVRQNYGYTF. The CDR3 nucleotides are TGTGCCAGCAGCCAAGATGTGAGACAGAATTATGGCTACACCTTC.